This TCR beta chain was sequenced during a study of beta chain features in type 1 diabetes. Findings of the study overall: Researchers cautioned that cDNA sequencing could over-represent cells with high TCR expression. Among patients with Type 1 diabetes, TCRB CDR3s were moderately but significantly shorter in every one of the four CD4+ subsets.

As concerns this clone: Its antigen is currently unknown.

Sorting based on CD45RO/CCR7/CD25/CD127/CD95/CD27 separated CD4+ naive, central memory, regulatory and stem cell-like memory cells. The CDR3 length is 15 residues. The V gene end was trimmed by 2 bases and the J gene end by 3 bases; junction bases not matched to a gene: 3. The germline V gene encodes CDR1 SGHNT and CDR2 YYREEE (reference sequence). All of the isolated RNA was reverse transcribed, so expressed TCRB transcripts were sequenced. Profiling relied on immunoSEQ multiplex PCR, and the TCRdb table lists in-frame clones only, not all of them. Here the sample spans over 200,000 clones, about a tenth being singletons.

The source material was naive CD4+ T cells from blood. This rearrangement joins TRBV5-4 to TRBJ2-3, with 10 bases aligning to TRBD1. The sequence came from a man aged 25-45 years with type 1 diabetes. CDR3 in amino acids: CASSFWDRGTDTQYF. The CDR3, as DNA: TGTGCCAGCAGCTTCTGGGACAGGGGTACAGATACGCAGTATTTT.